This entry features one T cell receptor beta chain sequence. Per the original data handling: The authors estimated nucleated cell counts from reference gene primer amplification. Produced via immunoSEQ multiplex PCR; TCRdb's table is partial and in-frame only. V, J and clone size derive from that table, while D and trimming were established from the DNA sequence. Found here are roughly 48,000 clones, about nine tenths of them singletons; the top ten hold roughly 13%. This entry comes from a study of blood T cell repertoires in COVID-19. The overall study: From T cells, B-cell-depleted T cells, or PBMCs came the material, which was cDNA or gDNA.

The CDR3 contains 15 residues. V lost 1 base and J 4 bases, leaving 14 bases between the germline ends. Germline V gene lookup returns CDR1 SGHDT and CDR2 YYEEEE. The chain combines TRBV5-6 with TRBJ1-2; no clear D gene. The sequencing sample was made of peripheral blood. The TCR comes from a human donor in a cohort sampled during active COVID-19. The CDR3 spells CASSLLSSSPYGYTF. CDR3 nucleotide sequence: TGTGCCAGCAGCTTGCTATCTTCTAGCCCCTATGGCTACACCTTC.